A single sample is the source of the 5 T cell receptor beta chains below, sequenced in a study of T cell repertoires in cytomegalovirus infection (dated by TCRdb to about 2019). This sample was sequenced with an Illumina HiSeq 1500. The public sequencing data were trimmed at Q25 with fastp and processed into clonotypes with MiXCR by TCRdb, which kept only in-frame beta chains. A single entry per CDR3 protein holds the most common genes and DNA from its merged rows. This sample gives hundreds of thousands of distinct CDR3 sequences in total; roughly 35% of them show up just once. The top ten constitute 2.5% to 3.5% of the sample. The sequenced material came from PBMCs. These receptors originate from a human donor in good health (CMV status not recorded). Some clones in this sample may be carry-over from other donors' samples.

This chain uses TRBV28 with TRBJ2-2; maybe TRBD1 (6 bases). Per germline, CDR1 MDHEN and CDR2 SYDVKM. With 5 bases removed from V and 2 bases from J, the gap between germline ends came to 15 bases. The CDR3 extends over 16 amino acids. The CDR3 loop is CASSDPGHYNTGELFF. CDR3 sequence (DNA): TGTGCCAGCAGTGATCCGGGACACTATAACACCGGGGAGCTGTTTTTT.

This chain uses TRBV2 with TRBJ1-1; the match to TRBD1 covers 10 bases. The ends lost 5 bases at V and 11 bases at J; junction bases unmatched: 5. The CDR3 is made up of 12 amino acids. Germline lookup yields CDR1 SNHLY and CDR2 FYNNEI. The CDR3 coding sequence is TGTGCCAGCAGTCGACAGGGGGCTGGTGCTTTCTTT. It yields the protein CASSRQGAGAFF.

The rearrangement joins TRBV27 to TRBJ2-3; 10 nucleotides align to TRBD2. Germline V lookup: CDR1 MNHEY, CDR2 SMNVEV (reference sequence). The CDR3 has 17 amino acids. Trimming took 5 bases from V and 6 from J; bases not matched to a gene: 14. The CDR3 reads CASSPRASGGPPDTQYF. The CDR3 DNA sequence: TGTGCCAGCAGTCCTCGGGCTAGCGGGGGCCCGCCTGATACGCAGTATTTT.

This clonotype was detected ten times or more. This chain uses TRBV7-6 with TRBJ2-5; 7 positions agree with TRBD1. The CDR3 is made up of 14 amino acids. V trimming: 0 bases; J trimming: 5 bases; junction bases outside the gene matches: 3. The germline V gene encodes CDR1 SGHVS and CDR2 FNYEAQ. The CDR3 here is CASSLAGGGETQYF. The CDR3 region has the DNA TGTGCCAGCAGCTTAGCAGGGGGCGGTGAGACCCAGTACTTC.

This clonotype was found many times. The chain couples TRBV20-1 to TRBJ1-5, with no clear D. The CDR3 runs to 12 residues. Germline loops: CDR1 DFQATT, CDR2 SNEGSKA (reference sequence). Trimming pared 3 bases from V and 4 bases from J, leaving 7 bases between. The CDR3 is CSASDWNQPQHF. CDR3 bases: TGCAGTGCTAGTGATTGGAATCAGCCCCAGCATTTT.